One and the same sample provided the 2 T cell receptor beta chains below, sequenced in a study of blood T cell repertoires in COVID-19. Data came from immunoSEQ multiplex PCR; TCRdb stores just in-frame clones and leaves some out. The table shows about 120,000 clones, with under 90% occurring only once. Sequenced material: peripheral blood. The receptors were gathered from a man in his sixties with acute or convalescent COVID-19.

The V gene is TRBV28, the J gene TRBJ1-6; maybe TRBD1 (5 bases). The CDR3 contains 14 residues. V lost 4 bases and J 6 bases, leaving 10 bases between the germline ends. In germline, CDR1 is MDHEN, CDR2 SYDVKM. In DNA, the CDR3 is TGTGCCAGCAGTTCAGCACAGGCTAATTCACCCCTCCACTTT. Encoded protein: CASSSAQANSPLHF.

The chain uses TRBV7-3 and TRBJ2-5, with D possibly TRBD2 on 6 matching bases. CDR3 length: 17 residues. The germline V and J ends were trimmed by 2 bases and 0 bases, with 16 bases remaining between them. Germline V lookup: CDR1 SGHTA, CDR2 FQGTGA. The CDR3 here is CASSLSEGMVDQETQYF. As DNA, the CDR3 is TGTGCCAGCAGCTTATCGGAGGGTATGGTAGACCAAGAGACCCAGTACTTC.